This T cell receptor beta chain was documented in a study of shared clonotypes between healthy human individuals. Study-level information: Participating donors consisted of two women and a few men aged 18 to 49.

This clone was recorded once. The target antigen is unknown. The study drew its donors from healthy HIV-negative adults without recent acute infections or vaccinations. CDR1 is SGHRS and CDR2 is YFSETQ in the germline V gene. This CDR3 region has 13 residues. The V and J ends lost 0 bases and 9 bases respectively, with 10 bases between them. The assay was immunoSEQ multiplex PCR, and TCRdb's table has in-frame clones only and misses some. This table holds about 1 million clones, roughly 70% found once. Study-wide points: At large depth, rarefaction still showed sorted-subset sequencing to be incomplete. The four-donor shared clonotypes exceeded non-shared clonotypes in generation probability, with non-shared ones scoring lower.

The source is a man younger than 35 in good health. This chain links TRBV5-1 with TRBJ2-1; D may be TRBD2 (6 bases). Sequencing input: memory CD4+ T cells sorted from blood. The subset here: CD45RA-negative fraction. For the CDR3, the DNA is TGCGCCAGCAGCTTGGGCGGGGCTGGTGAGCAGTTCTTC. As protein: CASSLGGAGEQFF.